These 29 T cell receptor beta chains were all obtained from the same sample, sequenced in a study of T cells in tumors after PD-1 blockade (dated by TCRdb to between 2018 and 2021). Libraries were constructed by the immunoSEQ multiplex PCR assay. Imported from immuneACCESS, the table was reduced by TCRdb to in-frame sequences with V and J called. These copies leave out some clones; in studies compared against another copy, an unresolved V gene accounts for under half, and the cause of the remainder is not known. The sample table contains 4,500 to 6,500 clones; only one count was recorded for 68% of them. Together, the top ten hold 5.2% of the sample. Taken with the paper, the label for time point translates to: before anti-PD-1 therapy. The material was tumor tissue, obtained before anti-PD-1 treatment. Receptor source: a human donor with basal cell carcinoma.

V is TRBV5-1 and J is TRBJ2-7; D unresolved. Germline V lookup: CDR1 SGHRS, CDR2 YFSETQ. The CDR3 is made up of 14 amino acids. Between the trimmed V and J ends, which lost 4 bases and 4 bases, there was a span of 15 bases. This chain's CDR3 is CASSPGVAGYEQYF. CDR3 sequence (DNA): TGCGCCAGCAGCCCCGGAGTAGCTGGTTACGAGCAGTACTTC.

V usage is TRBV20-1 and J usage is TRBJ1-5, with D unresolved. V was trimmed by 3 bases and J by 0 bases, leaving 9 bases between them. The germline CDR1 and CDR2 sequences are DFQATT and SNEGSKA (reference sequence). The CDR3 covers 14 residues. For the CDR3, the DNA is TGCAGTGCTAGTATGGTTGATAGCAATCAGCCCCAGCATTTT. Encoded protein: CSASMVDSNQPQHF.

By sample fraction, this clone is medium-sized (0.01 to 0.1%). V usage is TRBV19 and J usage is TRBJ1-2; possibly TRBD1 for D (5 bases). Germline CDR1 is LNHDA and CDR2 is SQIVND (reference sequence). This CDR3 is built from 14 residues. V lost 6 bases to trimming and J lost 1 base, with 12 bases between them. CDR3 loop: CASSLQGLNYGYTF. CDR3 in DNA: TGTGCCAGTAGCCTGCAGGGTCTTAACTATGGCTACACCTTC.

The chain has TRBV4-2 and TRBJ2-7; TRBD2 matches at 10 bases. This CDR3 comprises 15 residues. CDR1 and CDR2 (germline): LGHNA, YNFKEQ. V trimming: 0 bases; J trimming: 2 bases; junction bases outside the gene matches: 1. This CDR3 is CASSQETSGAYEQYF. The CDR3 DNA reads TGTGCCAGCAGCCAAGAAACTAGCGGGGCCTACGAGCAGTACTTC.

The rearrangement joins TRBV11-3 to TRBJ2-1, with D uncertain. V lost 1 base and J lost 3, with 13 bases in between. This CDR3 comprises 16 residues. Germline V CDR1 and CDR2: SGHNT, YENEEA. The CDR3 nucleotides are TGTGCCAGCAGCTTAGTTGGTCTAGGCCTCTACAATGAGCAGTTCTTC. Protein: CASSLVGLGLYNEQFF.

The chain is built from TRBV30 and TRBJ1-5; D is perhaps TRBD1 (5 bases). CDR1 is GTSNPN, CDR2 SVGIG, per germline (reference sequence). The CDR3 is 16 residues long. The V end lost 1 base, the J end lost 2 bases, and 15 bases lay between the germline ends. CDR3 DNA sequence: TGTGCCTGGAGTGACCCCCCTGGGGCCGGCAATCAGCCCCAGCATTTT. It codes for CAWSDPPGAGNQPQHF.

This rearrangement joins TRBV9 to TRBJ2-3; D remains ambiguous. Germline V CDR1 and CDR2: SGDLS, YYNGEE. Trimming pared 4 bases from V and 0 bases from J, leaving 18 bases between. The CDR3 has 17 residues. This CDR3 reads CASSPPGRASSTDTQYF. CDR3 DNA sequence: TGTGCCAGCAGCCCTCCGGGTCGGGCTTCTAGCACAGATACGCAGTATTTT. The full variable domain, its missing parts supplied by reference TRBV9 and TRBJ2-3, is DSGVTQTPKHLITATGQRVTLRCSPRSGDLSVYWYQQSLDQGLQFLIQYYNGEERAKGNILERFSAQQFPDLHSELNLSSLELGDSALYFCASSPPGRASSTDTQYFGPGTRLTVL.

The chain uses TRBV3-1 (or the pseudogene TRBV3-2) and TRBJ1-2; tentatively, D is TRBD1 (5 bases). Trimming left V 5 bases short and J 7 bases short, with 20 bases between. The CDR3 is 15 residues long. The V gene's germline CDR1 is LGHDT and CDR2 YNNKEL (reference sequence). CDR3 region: CASSSGVGGSSGYTF. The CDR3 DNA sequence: TGTGCCAGCAGCTCAGGAGTGGGGGGTTCATCTGGCTACACCTTC.

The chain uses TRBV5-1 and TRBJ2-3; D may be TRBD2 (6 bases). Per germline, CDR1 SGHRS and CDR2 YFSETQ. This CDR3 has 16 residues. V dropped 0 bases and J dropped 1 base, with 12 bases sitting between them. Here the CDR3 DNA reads TGCGCCAGCAGCTTGGGGGCGGGAAGAGGCACAGATACGCAGTATTTT. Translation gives CASSLGAGRGTDTQYF. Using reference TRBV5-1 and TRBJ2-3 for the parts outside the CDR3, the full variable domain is KAGVTQTPRYLIKTRGQQVTLSCSPISGHRSVSWYQQTPGQGLQFLFEYFSETQRNKGNFPGRFSGRQFSNSRSEMNVSTLELGDSALYLCASSLGAGRGTDTQYFGPGTRLTVL.

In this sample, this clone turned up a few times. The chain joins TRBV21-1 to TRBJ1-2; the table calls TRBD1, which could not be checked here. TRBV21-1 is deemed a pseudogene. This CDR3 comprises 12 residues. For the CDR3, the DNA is TGTGCCAGCGCACAGGGAAACTATGGCTACACCTTC. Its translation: CASAQGNYGYTF.

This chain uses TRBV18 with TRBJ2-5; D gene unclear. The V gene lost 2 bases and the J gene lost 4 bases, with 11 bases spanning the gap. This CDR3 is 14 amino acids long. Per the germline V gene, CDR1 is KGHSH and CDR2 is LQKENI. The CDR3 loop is CASSPDGVRETQYF. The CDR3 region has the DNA TGTGCCAGCTCACCAGATGGGGTCCGAGAGACCCAGTACTTC. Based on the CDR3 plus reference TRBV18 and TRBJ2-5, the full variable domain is NAGVMQNPRHLVRRRGQEARLRCSPMKGHSHVYWYRQLPEEGLKFMVYLQKENIIDESGMPKERFSAEFPKEGPSILRIQQVVRGDSAAYFCASSPDGVRETQYFGPGTRLLVL.

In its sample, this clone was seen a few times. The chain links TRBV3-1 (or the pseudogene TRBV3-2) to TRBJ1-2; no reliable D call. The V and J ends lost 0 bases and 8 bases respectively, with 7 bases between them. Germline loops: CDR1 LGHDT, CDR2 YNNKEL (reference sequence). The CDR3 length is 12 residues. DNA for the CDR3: TGTGCCAGCAGCCAAGATGAGGCAGGCTACACCTTC. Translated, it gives CASSQDEAGYTF.

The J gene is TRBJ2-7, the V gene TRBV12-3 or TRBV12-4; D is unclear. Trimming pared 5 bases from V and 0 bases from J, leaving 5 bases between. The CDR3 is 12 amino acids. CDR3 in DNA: TGTGCCAGCAGTCCTTTCTCCTACGAGCAGTACTTC. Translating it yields CASSPFSYEQYF.

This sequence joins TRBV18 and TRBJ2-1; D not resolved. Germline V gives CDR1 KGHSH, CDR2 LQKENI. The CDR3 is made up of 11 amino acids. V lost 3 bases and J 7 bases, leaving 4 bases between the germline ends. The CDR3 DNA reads TGTGCCAGCTCACCCAGGAATGAGCAGTTCTTC. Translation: CASSPRNEQFF.

CDR3 protein: CASSAGSAGEQFF. As DNA, the CDR3 is TGTGCCAGCAGTGCTGGGTCGGCGGGTGAGCAGTTCTTC. V usage is TRBV25-1 and J usage is TRBJ2-1; D perhaps matches TRBD2 (5 bases). CDR1 is MGHDK and CDR2 is SYGVNS in the germline V gene. Deletions cut 4 bases from V and 9 bases from J, with 13 bases between. This CDR3 region has 13 residues.

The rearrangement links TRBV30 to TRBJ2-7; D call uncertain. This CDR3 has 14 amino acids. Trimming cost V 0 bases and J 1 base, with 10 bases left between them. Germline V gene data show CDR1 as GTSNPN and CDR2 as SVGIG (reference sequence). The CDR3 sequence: CAWSVGPSSYEQYF. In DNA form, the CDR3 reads TGTGCCTGGAGTGTAGGACCGTCATCCTACGAGCAGTACTTC.

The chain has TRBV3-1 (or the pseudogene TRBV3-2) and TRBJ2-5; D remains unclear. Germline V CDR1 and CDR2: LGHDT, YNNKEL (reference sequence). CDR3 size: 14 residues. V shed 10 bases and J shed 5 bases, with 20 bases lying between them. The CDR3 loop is CATEEATRSETQYF. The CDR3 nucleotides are TGTGCCACCGAAGAGGCAACCAGGTCGGAGACCCAGTACTTC.

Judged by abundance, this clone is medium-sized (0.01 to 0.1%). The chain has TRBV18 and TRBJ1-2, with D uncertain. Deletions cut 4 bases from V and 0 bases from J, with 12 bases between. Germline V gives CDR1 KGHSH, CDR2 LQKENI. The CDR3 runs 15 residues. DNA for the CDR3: TGTGCCAGCTCACAAACAGACACTTCTAACTATGGCTACACCTTC. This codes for CASSQTDTSNYGYTF.

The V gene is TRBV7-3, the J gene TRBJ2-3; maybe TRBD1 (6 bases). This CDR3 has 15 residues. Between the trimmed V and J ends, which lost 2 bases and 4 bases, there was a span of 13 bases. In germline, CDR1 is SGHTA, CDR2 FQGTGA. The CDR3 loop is CASSLLGAVSDTQYF. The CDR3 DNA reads TGTGCCAGCAGCTTACTGGGGGCGGTATCAGATACGCAGTATTTT.

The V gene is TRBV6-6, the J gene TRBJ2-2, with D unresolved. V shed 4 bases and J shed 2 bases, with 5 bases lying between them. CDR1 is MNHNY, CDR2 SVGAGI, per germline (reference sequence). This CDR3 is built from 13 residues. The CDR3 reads CASSFINTGELFF. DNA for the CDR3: TGTGCCAGCAGTTTTATAAACACCGGGGAGCTGTTTTTT.

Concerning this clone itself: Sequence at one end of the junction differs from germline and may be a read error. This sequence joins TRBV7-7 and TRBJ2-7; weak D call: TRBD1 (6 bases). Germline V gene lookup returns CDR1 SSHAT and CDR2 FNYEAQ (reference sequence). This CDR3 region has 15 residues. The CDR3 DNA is TGTGCTAGCAGCTTAGCTCTTGGACAGACTTACGAGCAGTACTTC. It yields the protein CASSLALGQTYEQYF.

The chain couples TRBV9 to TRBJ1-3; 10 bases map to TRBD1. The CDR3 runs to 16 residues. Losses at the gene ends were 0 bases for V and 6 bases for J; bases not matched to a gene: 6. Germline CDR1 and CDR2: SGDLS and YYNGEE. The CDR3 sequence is CASSVDDRGLKNTIYF. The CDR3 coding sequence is TGTGCCAGCAGCGTAGATGACAGGGGGCTGAAAAACACCATATATTTT.

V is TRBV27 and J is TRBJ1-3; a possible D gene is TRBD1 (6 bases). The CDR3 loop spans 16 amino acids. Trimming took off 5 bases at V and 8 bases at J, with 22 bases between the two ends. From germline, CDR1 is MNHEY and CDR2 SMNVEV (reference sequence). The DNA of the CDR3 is TGTGCCAGCAGTCTGACGCCGGACAGCCCGCAAGACACCATATATTTT. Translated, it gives CASSLTPDSPQDTIYF.

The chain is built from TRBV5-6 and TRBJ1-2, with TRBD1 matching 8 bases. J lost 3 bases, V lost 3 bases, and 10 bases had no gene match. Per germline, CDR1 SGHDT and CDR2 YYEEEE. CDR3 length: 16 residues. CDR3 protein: CASSWSGQGNYYGYTF. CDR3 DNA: TGTGCCAGCAGCTGGTCTGGACAGGGAAATTACTATGGCTACACCTTC.

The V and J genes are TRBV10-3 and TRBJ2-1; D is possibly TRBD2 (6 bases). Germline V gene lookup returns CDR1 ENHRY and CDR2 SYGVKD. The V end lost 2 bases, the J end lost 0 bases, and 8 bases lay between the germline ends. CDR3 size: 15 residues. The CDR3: CAISEGGFSYNEQFF. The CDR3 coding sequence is TGTGCCATCAGTGAGGGGGGGTTCTCCTACAATGAGCAGTTCTTC.

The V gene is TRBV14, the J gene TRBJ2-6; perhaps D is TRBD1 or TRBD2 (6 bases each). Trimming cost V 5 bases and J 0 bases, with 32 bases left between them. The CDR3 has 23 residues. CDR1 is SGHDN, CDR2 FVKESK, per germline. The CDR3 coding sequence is TGTGCCAGCAGCGGTCGGCCGAGGGGGTTTTTGGGGACTTTCATCTCTGGGGCCAACGTCCTGACTTTC. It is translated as CASSGRPRGFLGTFISGANVLTF.

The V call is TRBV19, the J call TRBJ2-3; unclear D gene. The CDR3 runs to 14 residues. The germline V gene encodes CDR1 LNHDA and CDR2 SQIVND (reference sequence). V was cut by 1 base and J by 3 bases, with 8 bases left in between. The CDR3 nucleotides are TGTGCCAGTAGTATAGTCGTTTCGACAGATACGCAGTATTTT. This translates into CASSIVVSTDTQYF.

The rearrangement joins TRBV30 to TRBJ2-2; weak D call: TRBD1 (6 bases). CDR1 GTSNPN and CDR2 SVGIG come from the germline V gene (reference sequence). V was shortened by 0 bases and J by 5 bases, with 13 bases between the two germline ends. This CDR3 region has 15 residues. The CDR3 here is CAWSVSGAMTGELFF. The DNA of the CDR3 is TGTGCCTGGAGTGTATCAGGGGCGATGACCGGGGAGCTGTTTTTT.

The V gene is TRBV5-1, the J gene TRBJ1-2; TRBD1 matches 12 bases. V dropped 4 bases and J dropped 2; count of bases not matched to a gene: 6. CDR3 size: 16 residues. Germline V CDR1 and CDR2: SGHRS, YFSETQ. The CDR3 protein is CASSKGQGATNYGYTF. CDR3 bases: TGCGCCAGCAGCAAGGGACAGGGGGCGACGAACTATGGCTACACCTTC.